One and the same sample provided the 19 T cell receptor beta chains below, sequenced in a study of T cells expressing NK-cell markers. TCRdb re-called the 5' RACE reads and gives one entry per CDR3 protein, without DNA. This repertoire comprises roughly 450,000 distinct CDR3 sequences; its ten largest clones make up 1.4%. Sequencing input: blood T cells: a sorted CD56 or NKG2C T cell subset, CD4+ or CD8+ T cells, or bulk PBMC T cells (not recorded which). These receptors were obtained from a woman aged 50 to 65 in good health.

The chain links TRBV10-3 to TRBJ1-3. This CDR3 is built from 13 residues. Germline loops: CDR1 ENHRY, CDR2 SYGVKD. CDR3 amino acids: CASGRSSGNTIYF.

The chain carries TRBV7-8 and TRBJ2-7; TCRdb designates TRBD1, a call that cannot be tested without DNA. The CDR3 consists of 14 residues. Germline assignment: CDR1 SGHVS and CDR2 FQNEAQ. The CDR3: CASSETEMNYEQYF.

The chain uses TRBV10-3 and TRBJ1-1; the D gene TCRdb calls, TRBD1, cannot be checked with no DNA. From germline, CDR1 is ENHRY and CDR2 SYGVKD. There are 16 residues in the CDR3. CDR3 amino acids: CAISERTGAKNTEAFF.

The chain joins TRBV3-1 to TRBJ2-5; TCRdb indicates TRBD1, and absent DNA this call remains unverified. Germline CDR1 and CDR2: LGHDT and YNNKEL (reference sequence). The CDR3 covers 16 residues. The CDR3 is CASSGPSGTGKETQYF.

The chain combines TRBV12-3 or TRBV12-4 with TRBJ2-3; TCRdb indicates TRBD1, and absent DNA this call remains unverified. The CDR3 extends over 14 amino acids. CDR3 in amino acids: CASSLRGPPDTQYF.

The gene calls are TRBV7-3 and TRBJ2-1; the D gene TCRdb calls, TRBD2, cannot be checked with no DNA. Germline V gives CDR1 SGHTA, CDR2 FQGTGA. CDR3 size: 16 residues. CDR3 sequence reads: CASSLTSGRWGGEQFF.

This rearrangement joins TRBV14 to TRBJ2-5; the D call from TCRdb, TRBD1, cannot be confirmed without DNA. This CDR3 comprises 15 residues. Germline V lookup: CDR1 SGHDN, CDR2 FVKESK. CDR3 loop: CASSQVRYGGETQYF.

This chain uses TRBV19 with TRBJ2-1; the D call of TRBD1 rests on TCRdb alone, since no DNA is present to check it. Germline CDR1 and CDR2: LNHDA and SQIVND (reference sequence). The CDR3 is 13 amino acids. CDR3: CASSRTGTREQFF.

The gene calls are TRBV15 and TRBJ2-1; the TCRdb D gene call, TRBD1, has no DNA to confirm it. Germline-derived CDR1 and CDR2 are LNHNV and YYDKDF (reference sequence). The CDR3 is made up of 13 amino acids. The CDR3 protein is CATSRDGGSEQFF.

The genes are TRBV7-3 and TRBJ2-1. The CDR3 sequence is 15 residues long. Germline CDR1 SGHTA, CDR2 FQGTGA. This CDR3 is CASSSSHGDYNEQFF.

The V gene is TRBV29-1, the J gene TRBJ2-5. CDR3 length equals 13 residues. CDR1 is SQVTM, CDR2 ANQGSEA, per germline. The CDR3 region is CSVERSRGETQYF. Drawing the rest from reference TRBV29-1 and TRBJ2-5, the complete variable domain is SAVISQKPSRDICQRGTSLTIQCQVDSQVTMMFWYRQQPGQSLTLIATANQGSEATYESGFVIDKFPISRPNLTFSTLTVSNMSPEDSSIYLCSVERSRGETQYFGPGTRLLVL.

The chain couples TRBV4-2 to TRBJ2-3; with no DNA, the TCRdb D assignment of TRBD2 cannot be verified. Germline CDR1 LGHNA, CDR2 YNFKEQ. The CDR3 is 18 amino acids. The CDR3 loop is CASSQAGTSGIRTDTQYF.

This chain links TRBV5-1 with TRBJ2-2. This CDR3 contains 13 residues. Germline-derived CDR1 and CDR2 are SGHRS and YFSETQ. CDR3 residues: CATSMPNTGELFF.

The chain couples TRBV5-1 to TRBJ2-1; the TRBD2 assignment by TCRdb is unverifiable without DNA. The CDR3 has 16 amino acids. The germline CDR1 and CDR2 sequences are SGHRS and YFSETQ. The CDR3 here is CASSSLAGSYLNEQFF. Based on the CDR3 plus reference TRBV5-1 and TRBJ2-1, the full variable domain is KAGVTQTPRYLIKTRGQQVTLSCSPISGHRSVSWYQQTPGQGLQFLFEYFSETQRNKGNFPGRFSGRQFSNSRSEMNVSTLELGDSALYLCASSSLAGSYLNEQFFGPGTRLTVL.

Here the CDR3 reads CSGALGPSTDTQYF. This chain joins TRBV29-1 and TRBJ2-3. The CDR3 covers 14 residues. The germline V gene has CDR1 SQVTM and CDR2 ANQGSEA.

The chain joins TRBV10-3 to TRBJ1-1. The CDR3 has 14 amino acids. CDR1 ENHRY and CDR2 SYGVKD come from the germline V gene. The CDR3 protein is CAISDPTRGTEAFF.

The rearrangement joins TRBV5-1 to TRBJ1-2; the TCRdb call, TRBD1, lacks DNA for checking. This CDR3 is built from 15 residues. Germline CDR1 and CDR2: SGHRS and YFSETQ. CDR3 sequence reads: CASSLEGDRALGYTF. Full variable domain (rest looked up from reference TRBV5-1 and TRBJ1-2): KAGVTQTPRYLIKTRGQQVTLSCSPISGHRSVSWYQQTPGQGLQFLFEYFSETQRNKGNFPGRFSGRQFSNSRSEMNVSTLELGDSALYLCASSLEGDRALGYTFGSGTRLTVV.

V usage is TRBV2 and J usage is TRBJ2-3; TCRdb reports TRBD2, a call that lacks DNA to check it against. The CDR3 extends over 18 amino acids. Germline CDR1 is SNHLY and CDR2 is FYNNEI. CDR3 in amino acids: CASSEQRTSGSSTDTQYF.

The chain's CDR3 is CASRQSGSGRAGTQYF. The chain carries TRBV7-2 and TRBJ2-3; the D call from TCRdb, TRBD2, cannot be confirmed without DNA. The CDR3 extends over 16 amino acids. From germline, CDR1 is SGHTA and CDR2 FQGNSA.